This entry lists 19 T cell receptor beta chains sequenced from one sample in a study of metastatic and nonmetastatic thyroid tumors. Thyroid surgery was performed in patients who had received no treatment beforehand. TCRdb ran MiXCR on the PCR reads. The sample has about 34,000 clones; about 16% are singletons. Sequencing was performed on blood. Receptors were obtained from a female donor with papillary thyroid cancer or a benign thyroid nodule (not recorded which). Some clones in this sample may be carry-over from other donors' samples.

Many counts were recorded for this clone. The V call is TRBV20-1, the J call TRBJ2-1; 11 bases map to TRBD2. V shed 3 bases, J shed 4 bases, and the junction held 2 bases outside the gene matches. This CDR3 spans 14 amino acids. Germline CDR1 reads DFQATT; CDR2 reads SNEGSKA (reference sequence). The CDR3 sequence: CSARGLAEYNEQFF. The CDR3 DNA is TGCAGTGCTAGGGGACTAGCGGAGTACAATGAGCAGTTCTTC.

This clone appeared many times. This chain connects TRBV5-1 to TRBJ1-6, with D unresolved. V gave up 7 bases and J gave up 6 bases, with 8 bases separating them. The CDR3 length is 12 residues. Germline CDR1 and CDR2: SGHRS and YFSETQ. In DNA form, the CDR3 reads TGCGCCAGCTGTAACGGTAATTCACCCCTCCACTTT. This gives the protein CASCNGNSPLHF.

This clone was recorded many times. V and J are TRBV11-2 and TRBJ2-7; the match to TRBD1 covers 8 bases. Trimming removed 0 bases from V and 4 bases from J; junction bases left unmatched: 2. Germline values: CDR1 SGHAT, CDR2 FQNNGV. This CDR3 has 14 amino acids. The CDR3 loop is CASSLDQGAYEQYF. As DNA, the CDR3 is TGTGCCAGCAGCTTAGACCAGGGGGCTTACGAGCAGTACTTC.

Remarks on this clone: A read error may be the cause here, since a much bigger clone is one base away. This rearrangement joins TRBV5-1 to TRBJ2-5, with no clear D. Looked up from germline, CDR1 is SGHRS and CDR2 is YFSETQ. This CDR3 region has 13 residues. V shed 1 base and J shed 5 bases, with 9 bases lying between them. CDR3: CASSLSRSETQYF. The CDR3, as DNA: TGCGCCAGCAGCTTGTCTCGGTCGGAGACCCAGTACTTC.

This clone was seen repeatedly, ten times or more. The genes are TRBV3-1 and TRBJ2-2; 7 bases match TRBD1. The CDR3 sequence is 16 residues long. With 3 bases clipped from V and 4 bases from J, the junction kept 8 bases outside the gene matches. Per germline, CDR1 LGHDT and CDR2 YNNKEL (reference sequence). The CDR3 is CASSHWTGPSTGELFF. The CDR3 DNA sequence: TGTGCCAGCAGCCATTGGACAGGCCCATCCACCGGGGAGCTGTTTTTT.

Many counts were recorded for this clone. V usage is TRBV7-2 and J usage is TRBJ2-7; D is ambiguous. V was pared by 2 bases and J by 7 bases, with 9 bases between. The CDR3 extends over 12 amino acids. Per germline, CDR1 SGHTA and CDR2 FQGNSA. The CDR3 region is CASSLINWEQYF. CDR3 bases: TGTGCCAGCAGCTTAATAAACTGGGAGCAGTACTTC.

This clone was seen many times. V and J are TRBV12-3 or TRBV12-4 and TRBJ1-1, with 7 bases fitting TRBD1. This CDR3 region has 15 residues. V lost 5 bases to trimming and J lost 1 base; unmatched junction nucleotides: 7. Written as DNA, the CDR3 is TGTGCCAGCAGTAAAGAGACAGGGTCGAACACTGAAGCTTTCTTT. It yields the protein CASSKETGSNTEAFF.

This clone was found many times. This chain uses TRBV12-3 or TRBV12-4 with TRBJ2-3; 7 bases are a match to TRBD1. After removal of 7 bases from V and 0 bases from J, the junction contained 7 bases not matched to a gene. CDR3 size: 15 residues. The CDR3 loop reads CASIVPGQSTDTQYF. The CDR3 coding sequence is TGTGCCAGCATTGTACCGGGACAGAGCACAGATACGCAGTATTTT.

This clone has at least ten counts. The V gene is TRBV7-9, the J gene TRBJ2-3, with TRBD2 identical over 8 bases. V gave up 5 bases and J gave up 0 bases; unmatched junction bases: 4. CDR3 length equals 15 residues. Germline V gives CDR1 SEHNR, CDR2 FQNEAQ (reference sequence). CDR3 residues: CASSPLAGSTDTQYF. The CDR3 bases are TGTGCCAGCAGCCCTCTAGCGGGTAGCACAGATACGCAGTATTTT.

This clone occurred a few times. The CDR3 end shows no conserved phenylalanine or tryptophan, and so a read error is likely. CDR3 protein: CVSSPTGTGRFPNGYTL. The CDR3, as DNA: TGTGTCAGCAGTCCCACGGGGACAGGGCGCTTTCCTAATGGCTACACCCTC. The gene calls are TRBV28 and TRBJ1-2, with TRBD1 matching 9 bases. Germline lookup yields CDR1 MDHEN and CDR2 SYDVKM. The CDR3 runs 17 residues.

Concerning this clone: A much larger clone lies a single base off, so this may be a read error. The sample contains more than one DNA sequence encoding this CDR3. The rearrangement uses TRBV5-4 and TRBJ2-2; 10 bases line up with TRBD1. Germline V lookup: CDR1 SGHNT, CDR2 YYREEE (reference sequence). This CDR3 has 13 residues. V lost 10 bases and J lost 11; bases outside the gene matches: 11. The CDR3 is CAFRGQGIRELFF. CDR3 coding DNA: TGTGCCTTCCGGGGACAGGGGATCCGTGAGCTGTTTTTT.

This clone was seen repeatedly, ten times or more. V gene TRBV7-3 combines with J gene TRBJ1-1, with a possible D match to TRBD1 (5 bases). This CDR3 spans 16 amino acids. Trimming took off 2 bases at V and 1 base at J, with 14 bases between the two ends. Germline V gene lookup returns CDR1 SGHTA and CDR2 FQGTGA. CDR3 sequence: CASSLGGRGANTEAFF. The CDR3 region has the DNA TGTGCCAGCAGCTTAGGTGGGAGGGGCGCGAACACTGAAGCTTTCTTT.

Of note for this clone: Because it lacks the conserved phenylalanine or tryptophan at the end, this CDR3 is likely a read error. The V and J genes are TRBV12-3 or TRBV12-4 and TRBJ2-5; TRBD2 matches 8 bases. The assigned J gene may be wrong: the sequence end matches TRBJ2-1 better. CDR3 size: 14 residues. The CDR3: CASRGAGAPESQFV. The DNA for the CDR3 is TGTGCCAGCAGGGGAGCGGGAGCCCCCGAGAGCCAGTTCGTC.

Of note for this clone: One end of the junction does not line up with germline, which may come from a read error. CDR3 protein: CASSSPLGQGVSYEHYF. The CDR3 nucleotides are TGTGCCAGCAGTAGCCCTCTTGGACAGGGGGTCTCCTACGAGCATTACTTC. This chain joins TRBV28 and TRBJ2-7; 10 bases agree with TRBD1. The germline gives CDR1 MDHEN, CDR2 SYDVKM. The CDR3 runs 17 residues.

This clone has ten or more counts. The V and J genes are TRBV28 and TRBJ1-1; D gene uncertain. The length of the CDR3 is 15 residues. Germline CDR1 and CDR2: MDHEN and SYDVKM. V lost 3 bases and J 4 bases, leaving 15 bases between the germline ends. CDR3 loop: CASSFTGNRGTEAFF. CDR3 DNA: TGTGCCAGCAGTTTTACGGGCAATCGGGGCACTGAAGCTTTCTTT.

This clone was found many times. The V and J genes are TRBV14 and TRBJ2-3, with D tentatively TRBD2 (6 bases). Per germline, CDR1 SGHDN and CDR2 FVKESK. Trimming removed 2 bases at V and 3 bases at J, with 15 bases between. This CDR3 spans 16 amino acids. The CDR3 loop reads CASSQYLGGVTDTQYF. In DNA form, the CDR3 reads TGTGCCAGCAGCCAATATCTCGGGGGAGTAACAGATACGCAGTATTTT.

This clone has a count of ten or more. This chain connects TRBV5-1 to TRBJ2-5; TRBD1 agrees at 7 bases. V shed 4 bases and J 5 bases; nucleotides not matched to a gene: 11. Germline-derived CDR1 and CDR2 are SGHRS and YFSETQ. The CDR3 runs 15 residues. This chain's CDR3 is CASSPPGQSRETQYF. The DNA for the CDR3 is TGCGCCAGCAGCCCTCCGGGACAGAGTAGGGAGACCCAGTACTTC.

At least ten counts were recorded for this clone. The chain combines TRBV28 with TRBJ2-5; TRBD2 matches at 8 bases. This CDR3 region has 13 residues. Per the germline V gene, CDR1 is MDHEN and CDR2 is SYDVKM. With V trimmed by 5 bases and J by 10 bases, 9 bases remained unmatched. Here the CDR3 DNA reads TGTGCCAGCAGTCCCTCGGGAGGGTTTAACCAGTACTTC. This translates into CASSPSGGFNQYF.

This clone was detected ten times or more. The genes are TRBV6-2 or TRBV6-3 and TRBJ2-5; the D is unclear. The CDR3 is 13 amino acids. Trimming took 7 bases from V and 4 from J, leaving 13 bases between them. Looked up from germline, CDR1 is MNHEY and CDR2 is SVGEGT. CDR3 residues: CASTLEVGETQYF. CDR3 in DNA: TGTGCCAGCACCCTGGAAGTGGGAGAGACCCAGTACTTC.